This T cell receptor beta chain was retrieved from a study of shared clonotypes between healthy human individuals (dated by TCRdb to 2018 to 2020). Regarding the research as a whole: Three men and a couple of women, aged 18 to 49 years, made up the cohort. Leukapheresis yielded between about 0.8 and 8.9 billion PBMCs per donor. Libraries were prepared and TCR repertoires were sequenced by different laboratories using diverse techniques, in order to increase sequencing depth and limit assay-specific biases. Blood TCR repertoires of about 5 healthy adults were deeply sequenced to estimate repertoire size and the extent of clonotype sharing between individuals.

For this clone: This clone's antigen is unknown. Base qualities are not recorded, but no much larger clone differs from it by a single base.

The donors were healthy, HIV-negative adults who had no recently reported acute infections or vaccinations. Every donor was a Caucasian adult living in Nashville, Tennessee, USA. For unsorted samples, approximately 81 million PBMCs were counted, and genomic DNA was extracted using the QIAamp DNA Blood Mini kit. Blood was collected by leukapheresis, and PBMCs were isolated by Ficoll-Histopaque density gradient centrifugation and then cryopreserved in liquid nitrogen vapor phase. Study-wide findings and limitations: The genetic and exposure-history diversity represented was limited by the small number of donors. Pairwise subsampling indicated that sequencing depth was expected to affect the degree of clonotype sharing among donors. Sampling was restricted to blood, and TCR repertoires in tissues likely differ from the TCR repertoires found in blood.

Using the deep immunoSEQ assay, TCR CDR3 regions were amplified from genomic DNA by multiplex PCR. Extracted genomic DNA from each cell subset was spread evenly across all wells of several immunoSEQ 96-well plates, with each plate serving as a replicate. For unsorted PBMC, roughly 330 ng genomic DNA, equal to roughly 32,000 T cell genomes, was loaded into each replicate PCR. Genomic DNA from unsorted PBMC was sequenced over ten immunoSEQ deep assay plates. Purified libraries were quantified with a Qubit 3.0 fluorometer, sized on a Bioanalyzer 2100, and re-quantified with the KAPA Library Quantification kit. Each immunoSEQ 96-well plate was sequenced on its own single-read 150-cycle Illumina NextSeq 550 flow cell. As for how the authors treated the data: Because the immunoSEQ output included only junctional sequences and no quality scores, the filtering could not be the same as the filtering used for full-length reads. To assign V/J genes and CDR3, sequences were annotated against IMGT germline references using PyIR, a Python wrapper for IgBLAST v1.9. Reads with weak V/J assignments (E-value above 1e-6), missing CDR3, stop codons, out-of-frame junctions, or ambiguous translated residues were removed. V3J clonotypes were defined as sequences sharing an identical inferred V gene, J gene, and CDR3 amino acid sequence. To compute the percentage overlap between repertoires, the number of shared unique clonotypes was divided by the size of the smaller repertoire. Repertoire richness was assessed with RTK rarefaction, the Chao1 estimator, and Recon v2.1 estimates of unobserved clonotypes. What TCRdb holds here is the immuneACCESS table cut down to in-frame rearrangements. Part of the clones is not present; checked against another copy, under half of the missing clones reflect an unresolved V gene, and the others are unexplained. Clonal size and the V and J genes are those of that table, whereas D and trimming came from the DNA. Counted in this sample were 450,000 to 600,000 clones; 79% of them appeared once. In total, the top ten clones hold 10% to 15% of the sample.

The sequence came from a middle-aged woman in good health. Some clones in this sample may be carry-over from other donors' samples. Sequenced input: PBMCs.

The CDR3 corresponds to CASSFGLGGDTQYF. The DNA is TGTGCCAGCAGCTTTGGACTAGGGGGGGATACGCAGTATTTT. The chain employs TRBV7-8 and TRBJ2-3; TRBD2 is possibly the D segment (7 matching bases). V drops 3 bases and J drops 6 bases, leaving 13 bases in between. From the cysteine up to the phenylalanine, the CDR3 has a length of 14 residues. This entry keeps only the CDR3 DNA: 42 bases, framed from base 1. CDR1 is given as SGHVS and CDR2 as FQNEAQ, both from the germline V gene.